This T cell receptor beta chain emerged from a study of shared clonotypes between healthy human individuals (dated by TCRdb to the early 2020s). Looking at the study overall: A couple of women and a few men aged 18 to 49 years were included in the cohort. To estimate repertoire size and how much clonotype sharing occurs between individuals, the study deeply sequenced the blood TCR repertoires of 5 or 6 healthy adults. Libraries were prepared and TCR repertoires were sequenced by different laboratories using diverse techniques, in order to increase sequencing depth and limit assay-specific biases. Between about 0.94 and 8.9 billion PBMCs per donor were obtained by leukapheresis. For each donor, three plates each were used for CD4 naive and CD4 memory, two plates were used for CD8 naive, and one plate was used for CD8 memory. Study-wide findings and limitations: Sampling was restricted to blood, and TCR repertoires in tissue are likely to differ from TCR repertoires in blood. Based on pairwise subsampling, the degree of clonotype sharing among donors was expected to be affected by sequencing depth. Sharing across four donors was observed for around 5% of naive CD4, 3% to 4% of naive CD8, roughly 2.4% of memory CD4, and about 0.4% of memory CD8 clonotypes. The small number of donors limited the genetic and exposure-history diversity represented. Naive subsets generally had larger estimated clonotype richness than memory subsets did. Clonotypes shared by all four sorted-subset donors showed higher generation probabilities than non-shared clonotypes. Incomplete sequencing was indicated by rarefaction of sorted-subset datasets, despite the large sequencing depth.

CDR1 and CDR2, looked up from the germline V gene (reference sequence), are GTSNPN and SVGIG. The cysteine opens and the phenylalanine closes a CDR3 of 15 amino acids. Solely the CDR3 DNA is kept, with 45 bases framed from the first base. Trimming at the junction amounts to 0 bases on V and 1 base on J, and the germline ends lie 12 bases apart. Using the deep immunoSEQ assay, multiplex PCR amplified TCR CDR3 regions from genomic DNA. For each cell subset, the extracted genomic DNA was distributed evenly across all wells of several immunoSEQ 96-well plates, and each plate served as one replicate. Each replicate PCR for sorted subsets received around 200 ng genomic DNA, equal to roughly 29,000 T cell genomes. Purified libraries were measured with a Qubit 3.0 fluorometer, size-checked on a Bioanalyzer 2100, and measured again with the KAPA Library Quantification kit. Every immunoSEQ 96-well plate was sequenced on a separate single-read 150-cycle Illumina NextSeq 550 flow cell. The source study handled its data this way. The immunoSEQ output contained only junctional sequences without quality scores, so filtering could not match that applied to full-length reads. To assign V/J genes and CDR3, sequences were annotated against IMGT germline references using PyIR, a Python wrapper for IgBLAST v1.9. Reads were removed for weak V/J assignments (E-value above 1e-6), missing CDR3, stop codons, out-of-frame junctions, or ambiguous translated residues. A V3J clonotype was defined by an identical inferred V gene, J gene, and CDR3 amino acid sequence. Percentage overlap between repertoires was calculated by dividing the number of shared unique clonotypes by the size of the smaller repertoire. Repertoire richness was assessed with RTK rarefaction, the Chao1 estimator, and Recon v2.1 estimates of unobserved clonotypes. Generation probabilities were computed with OLGA for all TCRbeta clonotypes obtained by the gDNA method from four donors. Here the immuneACCESS table is served through TCRdb, limited to in-frame sequences with V and J called. Missing clones are a known gap in these copies; in checked studies unresolved V genes cover under half, and the rest lacks a known reason. V and J calls and clone size come straight from that table; D and trimming were deduced from the DNA. The sample table contains approximately 1,000,000 clones; only one count was recorded for around 78% of them. The top ten clonotypes cover 0.52% of the sample.

Donors were healthy HIV-negative adults with no recently reported acute infections or vaccinations. Every donor was a Caucasian adult living in Nashville, Tennessee, USA. CD4+ T cells were enriched by magnetic negative selection; naive cells were then positively selected on CD45RA, and the negative fraction formed the memory subset. Blood was collected by leukapheresis, and PBMCs were isolated by Ficoll-Histopaque density gradient centrifugation and then cryopreserved in liquid nitrogen vapor phase. Purity and quantity of every magnetically sorted T cell population were checked by analytical flow cytometry. Each sorted fraction had its genomic DNA isolated and then quantified by UV absorbance on a Nanodrop 2000c. For this clone: Its antigen is still unknown. No clone much larger than this one lies a single base away; base qualities are absent.

Material: memory CD4+ T cells from PBMCs. The cell subset or site label of this sample denotes: CD45RA-negative fraction. The sequence derives from a man aged 18 to 29 in good health. Some clones in this sample may be carry-over from other donors' samples. The rearrangement joined TRBV30 to TRBJ1-1; a tentative D match to TRBD1 spans 5 bases. The CDR3 sequence is CAWSVAPGRNTEAFF. The nucleotides read TGTGCCTGGAGTGTAGCCCCAGGGAGGAACACTGAAGCTTTCTTT.